This T cell receptor (beta chain) was identified in a study of T cell responses to AZD1222 COVID-19 vaccine. The study, taken as a whole, reports: White British people made up most donors, females outnumbered males, and clonal diversity was possibly underestimated. The repertoires were collected only after the peak T cell response. Recipients of AZD1222 seropositive at baseline numbered only 5 or 6.

Notes on this clone: What it recognizes is unknown.

Libraries were prepared by immunoSEQ multiplex PCR; TCRdb keeps only in-frame clonotypes and omits some of them. In the table there are about 94,000 clones, around 85% of which are singletons. V lost 4 bases, J lost 8 bases, and 12 bases lay in between. CDR1 SEHNR and CDR2 FQNEAQ come from the germline V gene (reference sequence). The CDR3 has 13 amino acids. The V and J genes are TRBV7-9 and TRBJ1-5, with a tentative D call TRBD1 (5 bases). Sample: peripheral blood, taken 28 days after the second AZD1222 dose. The sequence was obtained from an adult who received the AZD1222 COVID-19 vaccine. This CDR3 is CASSSIGGEPQHF. For the CDR3, the DNA is TGTGCCAGCAGCTCTATTGGGGGGGAGCCCCAGCATTTT. The variable domain in full, with the rest retrieved from reference TRBV7-9 and TRBJ1-5, is DTGVSQNPRHKITKRGQNVTFRCDPISEHNRLYWYRQTLGQGPEFLTYFQNEAQLEKSRLLSDRFSAERPKGSFSTLEIQRTEQGDSAMYLCASSSIGGEPQHFGDGTRLSIL.